This entry concerns a single TCR beta chain. No antigen is known for it. Per-nucleotide qualities are absent, and no much larger clonotype sits a single base away. CDR1 is given as SGHRS and CDR2 as YFSETQ, both from the germline V gene. V gives up 4 bases and J gives up 0 bases, and the segment between their germline ends measures 10 bases. From cysteine to phenylalanine, the CDR3 is 14 amino acids long. Only the CDR3 portion is preserved as DNA: 42 bases, with reading frame beginning at the first base. Library preparation employed the immunoSEQ multiplex PCR assay. For the multiplex PCR, a mixture combining 60 forward primers for TCR Vbeta segments and 13 reverse primers for TCR Jbeta segments was used. A multiplex PCR assay on genomic DNA amplified the CDR3 region of rearranged TCR beta genes. Amplified TCR beta libraries were sequenced as 87-base-pair reads on the Illumina HiSeq System. The study's own analysis went as follows. Across the 670 or so repertoires, a later analysis counted around 80 million unique TCR beta chains, 8.5 million to 12 million of which were shared by at least two donors. To remove PCR and sequencing errors, raw reads were error-corrected and collapsed into unique sequences using a nearest-neighbor algorithm that merged closely related sequences. V, D and J gene segments were assigned by aligning CDR3 sequences to IMGT reference sequences. For a sequence to be retained, a match of at least six nucleotides was required to both a V gene segment and a J gene segment. A rearrangement counted as productive if the CDR3 had no stop codons and remained in frame with V and J, and every other rearrangement counted as non-productive. Following IMGT convention, CDR3 was defined as the stretch from the second conserved V-encoded cysteine up to the conserved J-encoded phenylalanine. In an earlier analysis of some 550 of the donors, sequences lacking an unambiguous match to a single V gene segment were excluded. An earlier analysis of several hundred of the donors called V segments functional above 56.7% productive rearrangements and segregating when the between-donor standard deviation exceeded 5%. A statistical classification framework was developed to diagnose cytomegalovirus status using the catalog of TCR beta chain sequences. In a later analysis, V and J genes were assigned by comparing TCR nucleotide sequences against IMGT/GENE-DB human TR gene sequences. The TCRdist pipeline was used in a later analysis to assign CDR3 sequences and most-parsimonious VDJ recombination scenarios. In a later analysis, every TCR beta chain was defined by the combination of its CDR3 amino acid sequence and its V-gene family, and reads without a unique V-gene family were dropped. A later analysis removed 550 to 650 highly shared, low-generation-probability nucleotide sequences to deal with suspected cross-contamination and a sequencing artifact. A later analysis calculated a clonal expansion index for each public chain from normalized within-repertoire ranks of inferred template counts. A later analysis computed generation probabilities with a VDJ recombination model fitted to out-of-frame rearrangements, and checked the results against IGoR. Hypergeometric tests were used in a later analysis to score TCR-TCR, TCR-HLA and TCR-CMV co-occurrence, with a repertoire-size bias correction applied to the TCR pairs. To estimate false discovery rates, a later analysis permuted the HLA or CMV assignments 20 times. In a later analysis, co-occurring TCRs were grouped using DBSCAN, with TCRdist sequence similarity added in when clustering inside HLA-allele-positive subsets. Repertoires with fewer than 30,000 or more than 120,000 public chains were left out of co-occurrence clustering, as were a handful of repertoires with anomalous nucleotide sharing. In TCRdb, the immuneACCESS table is reduced to in-frame sequences with V and J assigned. These tables do not hold every clone; where another copy was compared, an unresolved V gene accounts for under half, and the others remain unexplained. That table furnishes V, J and clone size, whereas the DNA furnished D and trimming. The table for this sample lists under 170,000 clones; around 79% of them were counted only once. Around 6.6% of the sample is taken by the ten largest.

The cohort comprised 550 to 700 healthy bone marrow donors. Cohort members were all nominally healthy when sampled, although unrecorded immune exposures were likely present. The donor was CMV seropositive and was included in the group of approximately 300 seropositive cohort members. Every donor gave a peripheral blood sample, and the peripheral blood mononuclear cells from that sample were used for TCR beta sequencing. Genomic DNA was extracted from the blood cell samples with the Qiagen DNeasy Blood Extraction Kit. The data originate from a study of cytomegalovirus exposure and HLA in healthy donors (TCRdb year 2017). Background for the entire study: In an earlier analysis of 450 to 750 of the donors, around 290 Gb of sequence data and approximately 120 million unique TCR beta sequences from roughly 200 million T cells were reported. An early release covering some 640 HLA-typed donors comprised 250 to 350 gigabases of sequencing data and roughly 85 million unique TCR sequences. Five DR-DQ haplotypes were handled as single units for association and clustering, since linkage in the cohort was strong. A later genetic analysis used genome-wide SNP genotypes for about 60% of the 666 donors, treating that subset as a discovery cohort. Typing coverage differed by locus: A, B, C, DRB1 and DQB1 were typed in about 620-640 donors, DQA1 in 500 to 550, DPA1 in around 610, and DPB1 in just under 490. Alongside the repertoire data, information on donor age, sex, ethnicity and CMV serostatus was compiled. In a later analysis, previously published TCR beta repertoires from 500 to 750 donors were re-analyzed and high-resolution HLA genotyping was added so that TCR occurrence patterns could be studied. To decide whether each TCR beta V gene segment behaved as functional or pseudogenic, an earlier analysis of some 600 of the donors relied on high-throughput TCR beta sequencing. In the later analysis, no new phenotypic data were used to find candidate immune exposures; instead, reliance was placed on TCR beta sequences and their occurrence across donors. All discovery cohort repertoires had been generated using a single sequencing platform. To predict cytomegalovirus infection status, the study brought together high-throughput TCR immunosequencing, statistical association of individual TCRs with disease status, and machine learning. The aim of the study was to test whether cataloging public T cell receptors could identify signatures of past pathogen exposure. A separate validation cohort of roughly 110 different subjects was used in addition to the roughly 700-subject first cohort. HLA typing included class I and class II loci at four-digit resolution. Across approximately 400 genotyped donors of the cohort, an average of about 200,000 unique TCR beta nucleotide sequences per donor were sequenced, and about a sixth of those sequences were non-productive. The study used immunosequencing to profile the T cell repertoires of about 670 subjects and linked those repertoires to cytomegalovirus serostatus. The genetic ancestry cluster associated with self-reported Caucasian donors included 80% to 90% of the roughly 390 genotyped donors. On the study overall, not on this receptor specifically: In a later analysis, around 17,000 TCR beta sequences were associated with specific HLA alleles at a false discovery rate of 0.05. In vitro tests confirmed that three of the cytomegalovirus-associated TCR beta chains recognize cytomegalovirus antigens. Most CMV-associated TCR beta chains appeared to be HLA-restricted in a later analysis, and the HLA associations seemed to be driven largely by CMV exposure. Correlated functional status among segregating V segments might reflect linkage disequilibrium, but an unknown experimental factor could not be ruled out. Because HLA typing was missing for some donors at each locus, association tests included only the typed subset. Because counts were too low, about 18 rarely observed V segments, including chromosome 9 orphons, were excluded from the earlier analysis of several hundred of the donors. Only TCR beta chains were sequenced in this cohort, and the absence of alpha or paired-chain data limited detectable features. V-gene and J-gene trimming of TCR beta chains was associated with a missense DCLRE1C variant in a later genetic analysis, and the association was replicated in an independent cohort. A later analysis found that TCR association rates varied across HLA loci, with DRB1 alleles showing the most associated TCRs and HLA-C alleles the fewest. In a later genetic analysis, fewer N-insertions in productive TCRs were reported among donors in an Asian-associated ancestry cluster than the roughly 640-donor mean. Several of the top co-occurrence clusters appeared to be linked to parvovirus B19, influenza, CMV and Epstein-Barr virus, according to a later analysis. In an earlier analysis of roughly 560 of the donors, most TCR beta V segments were observed in productive rearrangements about 87% or about 30% of the time, broadly matching IMGT annotations. Some IMGT-functional V segments, including TRBV6-2 and TRBV6-3, could not be told apart with the 87-base-pair reads, so those segments were excluded. Cytomegalovirus status was reported to be diagnosed by the classifier with high specificity and sensitivity in both the original and validation cohorts. A further reported finding was that TCR beta sequences accurately predicted the HLA-A and HLA-B alleles for most subjects in the first cohort. Assigning TCR associations to individual alleles was difficult when HLA alleles, especially DR and DQ, strongly co-occurred. Compared with equally common non-associated chains, HLA-associated TCR beta chains in a later analysis were more clonally expanded and had lower generation probabilities. Most TCR sequences were observed very rarely across donors, whereas some public TCRs were present in many individuals. Sequencing depth was assumed to be roughly uniform across donors in the presence/absence analyses, though that assumption may not hold. It was suggested by the authors that the approach could potentially be generalized to other disease states and immunological phenotypes. Immune exposure information for the cohort was limited to CMV serostatus. A cluster of highly shared sequence variants was judged likely to be a technical artifact of the sequencing pipeline. In the study, about 150 TCR beta chains were listed as associated with cytomegalovirus.

This TCR was sampled from a man aged 50 to 59 in good health and CMV-seropositive. The sequence joins TRBV5-1 to TRBJ1-1; no D gene call is confident. The sequencing sample was made of PBMCs. The CDR3 sequence is CASSASGMNTEAFF. The DNA is TGCGCCAGCAGCGCAAGCGGGATGAACACTGAAGCTTTCTTT.